A selection of T cell receptor beta chains follows, all from one sample in a study of monozygotic twins with inflammatory bowel disease. For each CDR3 protein, TCRdb gives one entry from its re-call of the 5' RACE reads, without DNA. The sample has around 230,000 distinct CDR3 sequences, and its top ten clones hold approximately 1.5%. Source material: blood. The receptors here all came from a human donor with ulcerative colitis or Crohn's disease, or a healthy co-twin of an affected twin (not recorded which). Each CDR3 is given with its conserved first and last residue. Each record gives: CDR3 length, J gene, V gene, CDR3 protein.

15 | TRBJ2-2 | TRBV4-1 | CASSQGGFNTGELFF
16 | TRBJ1-5 | TRBV27 | CASSTGWGGKNQPQHF
16 | TRBJ2-3 | TRBV7-3 | CASSPTSGGLANTQYF
13 | TRBJ1-2 | TRBV29-1 | CSVDGQTSYGYTF
17 | TRBJ2-5 | TRBV7-9 | CASSPRTSYLDQETQYF
14 | TRBJ2-7 | TRBV5-5 | CASSPLWRGHEQYF
14 | TRBJ2-7 | TRBV20-1 | CSVPTWTGAYEQYF
16 | TRBJ1-2 | TRBV5-1 | CASSLAAGTGLYGYTF
14 | TRBJ2-5 | TRBV29-1 | CSSLAKADQETQYF
14 | TRBJ2-7 | TRBV5-1 | CASSLDGVRDEQYF
16 | TRBJ2-3 | TRBV20-1 | CSAWLAGALNTDTQYF
16 | TRBJ1-1 | TRBV27 | CASSFLRDWENTEAFF
13 | TRBJ1-1 | TRBV6-6 | CASSPEWNTEAFF
14 | TRBJ2-1 | TRBV19 | CASSIRVTYNEQFF
19 | TRBJ1-2 | TRBV27 | CASSSPDRGKTSTMDGYTF
12 | TRBJ2-7 | TRBV7-6 | CASSSQGDEQYF
16 | TRBJ2-2 | TRBV6-5 | CASTLHGDRNTGELFF
12 | TRBJ2-3 | TRBV10-3 | CAISDGPQAQYF
14 | TRBJ1-1 | TRBV7-9 | CASSSWAGIAEAFF
11 | TRBJ1-1 | TRBV25-1 | CASSEYWQAFF
15 | TRBJ1-2 | TRBV19 | CASSIDAGSNYGYTF
15 | TRBJ1-1 | TRBV11-2 | CASSSDRVGSTEAFF
12 | TRBJ2-7 | TRBV7-9 | CASSGNTYEQYF